This T cell receptor (beta chain) is drawn from a study of tumor-infiltrating lymphocytes in glioblastoma multiforme. Whole-study findings and limits: Only one glioblastoma patient had TCR and mutation analysis.

TCR beta libraries were built from RNA through three nested multiplex PCR rounds using modified ARM-PCR. TCRB cDNA was made from around 450 ng total RNA. One entry per CDR3 protein, called by TCRdb with MiXCR from the multiplex PCR reads. The sample has tens of thousands of distinct CDR3 sequences, approximately 60% seen once; the top ten hold around a third. A note on this clonotype: The antigen is not known.

This clonotype was sampled from a male donor with glioblastoma. The specimen was brain tumor tissue.

The CDR3 DNA sequence: TGTGCCAGCAGCTTAGACCCCGGGACAGCCGAAGCTTTCTTT. Its translation is CASSLDPGTAEAFF. The chain joins TRBV11-2 to TRBJ1-1; TRBD1 matches 7 bases. Germline assignment: CDR1 SGHAT and CDR2 FQNNGV. The J segment lost 8 bases and the V segment lost 0 bases, leaving 6 bases of the junction unmatched. This CDR3 contains 14 residues.